What follows describes a single TCR beta chain. The target antigen is unknown. The data stem from a study of blood T cells in healthy people across ages. V was clipped by 7 bases and J by 5 bases; unmatched bases: 8. Germline CDR1 reads SNHLY; CDR2 reads FYNNEI. CDR3 length: 14 residues. The second PCR ran about 6 to 11 cycles with a sample-barcoded 5' primer and J-beta primers. Carrying 12 random nucleotides, a template-switch adaptor labeled each individual cDNA molecule. Per-sample output comprised a minimum of 3 million paired-end reads containing CDR3. Each CDR3 protein gets one entry after TCRdb re-called the 5' RACE reads with MiXCR. This repertoire shows about 2 million distinct CDR3 sequences, 49% found once; its top ten account for roughly 2.1%. Isolated PBMCs totaled at least 6 million in each sample. The study, taken as a whole, reports: Per million T cells, TCR beta diversity dropped roughly linearly as age increased.

This rearrangement joins TRBV2 to TRBJ2-3; 8 nucleotides agree with TRBD2. The specimen sequenced was blood. This TCR came from a woman aged 40 to 50 in good health. In DNA form, the CDR3 reads TGTGCCAGCAAAGCGGGACTAGTCGAAGATACGCAGTATTTT. Protein product: CASKAGLVEDTQYF.